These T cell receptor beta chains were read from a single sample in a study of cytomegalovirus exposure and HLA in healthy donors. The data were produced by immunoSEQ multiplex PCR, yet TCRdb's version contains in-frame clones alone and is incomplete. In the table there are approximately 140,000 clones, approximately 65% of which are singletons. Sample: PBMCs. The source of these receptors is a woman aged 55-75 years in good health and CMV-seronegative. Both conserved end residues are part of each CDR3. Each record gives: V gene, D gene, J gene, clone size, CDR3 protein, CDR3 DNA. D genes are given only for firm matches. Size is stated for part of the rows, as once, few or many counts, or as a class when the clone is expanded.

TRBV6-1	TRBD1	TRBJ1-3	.	CASRPGPGGYTIYF	TGTGCCAGCAGACCGGGCCCAGGGGGATACACCATATATTTT
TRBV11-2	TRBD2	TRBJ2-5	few	CASSPGLAGLQETQYF	TGTGCCAGCAGCCCCGGACTAGCGGGTCTACAAGAGACCCAGTACTTC
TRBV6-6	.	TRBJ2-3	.	CASRILATDTQYF	TGTGCCAGCAGGATTTTGGCCACAGATACGCAGTATTTT
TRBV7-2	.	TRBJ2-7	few	CASSPFALYEQYF	TGTGCCAGCAGCCCCTTCGCACTCTACGAGCAGTACTTC
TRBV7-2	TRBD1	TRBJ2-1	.	CASSLAFPRQGASGAQFF	TGTGCCAGCAGCTTAGCGTTCCCCCGACAGGGGGCGTCAGGTGCGCAGTTCTTC
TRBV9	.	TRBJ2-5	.	CASSLGGSGETQYF	TGTGCCAGCAGCCTCGGAGGATCAGGAGAGACCCAGTACTTC
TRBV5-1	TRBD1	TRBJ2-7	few	CASSPDRGGEQYF	TGCGCCAGCAGCCCTGACAGGGGAGGCGAGCAGTACTTC
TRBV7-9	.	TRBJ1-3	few	CASSLGQASGNTIYF	TGTGCCAGCAGCTTGGGACAAGCCTCTGGAAACACCATATATTTT
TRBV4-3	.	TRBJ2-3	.	CASSQGDGVSAQYF	TGCGCCAGCAGCCAAGGTGACGGAGTTTCTGCGCAGTATTTT
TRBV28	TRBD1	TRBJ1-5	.	CASSIDRGRVGAQHF	TGTGCCAGCAGCATAGACAGGGGGCGAGTAGGGGCCCAGCATTTT
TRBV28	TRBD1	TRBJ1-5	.	CASSLRPPTGSRQPQHF	TGTGCCAGCAGTTTACGGCCCCCGACAGGGAGCCGTCAGCCCCAGCATTTT
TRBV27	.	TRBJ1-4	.	CASSSGVGRRFNEKLFF	TGTGCCAGCAGTTCGGGAGTGGGTAGGCGGTTTAATGAAAAACTGTTTTTT
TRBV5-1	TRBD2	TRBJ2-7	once	CASSRLAGGGEQYF	TGCGCCAGCAGCAGACTAGCGGGAGGTGGCGAGCAGTACTTC
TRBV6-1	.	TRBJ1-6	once	CATKGQRDSPLHF	TGTGCCACCAAGGGGCAGAGAGATTCACCCCTCCACTTT
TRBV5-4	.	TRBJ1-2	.	CASSLPDTNYGYTF	TGTGCCAGCAGCTTGCCCGACACTAACTATGGCTACACCTTC
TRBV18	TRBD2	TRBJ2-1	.	CASSPVLAGVNEQFF	TGTGCCAGCTCACCGGTACTAGCGGGAGTCAATGAGCAGTTCTTC
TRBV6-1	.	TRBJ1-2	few	CASRETGYYGYTF	TGTGCCAGCAGAGAGACAGGTTACTATGGCTACACCTTC
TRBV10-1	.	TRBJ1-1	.	CASEVPHLSVLLPEAFF	TGCGCCAGCGAGGTCCCTCATCTCTCTGTCCTTCTACCTGAAGCTTTCTTT
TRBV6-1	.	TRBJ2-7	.	CASSWEGGYEQYF	TGTGCCAGCAGTTGGGAGGGGGGCTACGAGCAGTACTTC
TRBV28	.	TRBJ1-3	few	CASPGGPPGNTIYF	TGTGCCAGCCCGGGGGGCCCACCAGGAAACACCATATATTTT
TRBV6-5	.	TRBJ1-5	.	CASREQGRGQPQHF	TGTGCCAGCAGGGAACAGGGAAGGGGTCAGCCCCAGCATTTT
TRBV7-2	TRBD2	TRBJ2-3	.	CASSFASGVFTDTQYF	TGTGCCAGCAGCTTCGCTAGCGGAGTTTTCACAGATACGCAGTATTTT
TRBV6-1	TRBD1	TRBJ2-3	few	CASSGRTGATDTQYF	TGTGCCAGCAGTGGAAGGACAGGGGCAACAGATACGCAGTATTTT
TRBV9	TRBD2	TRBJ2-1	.	CASSPSGITYNEQFF	TGTGCCAGCAGCCCCAGCGGGATTACCTACAATGAGCAGTTCTTC
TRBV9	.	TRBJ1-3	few	CASSVAGSTPGNTIYF	TGTGCCAGCAGCGTTGCGGGGTCCACTCCTGGAAACACCATATATTTT
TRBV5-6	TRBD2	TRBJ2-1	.	CASSPWTSEPFF	TGTGCCAGCAGCCCCTGGACTAGCGAACCGTTCTTC
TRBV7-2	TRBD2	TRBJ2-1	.	CASSPGLAGVANEQFF	TGTGCCAGCAGCCCGGGACTAGCGGGGGTGGCCAATGAGCAGTTCTTC
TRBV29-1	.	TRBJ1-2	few	CSVDADGYTF	TGCAGCGTTGACGCGGATGGCTACACCTTC
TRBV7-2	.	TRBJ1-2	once	CASSISGANYGYTF	TGTGCCAGCTCCATTTCGGGGGCTAACTATGGCTACACCTTC
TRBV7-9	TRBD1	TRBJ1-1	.	CASSPGTATEAFF	TGTGCCAGCAGCCCCGGGACAGCCACTGAAGCTTTCTTT
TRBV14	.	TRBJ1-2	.	CASSQDYSYGYTF	TGTGCCAGCAGCCAAGATTACTCCTATGGCTACACCTTC
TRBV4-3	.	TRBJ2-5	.	CASSRSRRRAETQYF	TGCGCCAGCAGCCGATCCCGGAGGCGGGCAGAGACCCAGTACTTC
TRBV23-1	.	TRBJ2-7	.	CASSPRDISYEQYF	TGCGCCAGCAGTCCACGGGACATCTCCTACGAGCAGTACTTC
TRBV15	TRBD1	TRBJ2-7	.	CATSRGGQGASEQYF	TGTGCCACCAGCAGGGGCGGACAGGGGGCCAGCGAGCAGTACTTC
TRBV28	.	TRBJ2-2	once	CASSLYGGSWELFF	TGTGCCAGCAGTTTATATGGGGGGAGCTGGGAGCTGTTTTTT
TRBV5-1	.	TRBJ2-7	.	CASGQTGQLYEQYF	TGCGCCAGCGGACAAACGGGACAACTTTACGAGCAGTACTTC
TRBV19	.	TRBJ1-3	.	CASSISGALGNTIYF	TGTGCCAGTAGTATCTCAGGGGCGCTCGGAAACACCATATATTTT
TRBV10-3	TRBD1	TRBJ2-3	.	CAIRATGVGTDTQYF	TGTGCCATCAGGGCGACAGGGGTTGGCACAGATACGCAGTATTTT
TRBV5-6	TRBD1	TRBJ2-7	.	CASSLRWTGPHYEQYF	TGTGCCAGCAGCTTGAGGTGGACAGGCCCCCACTACGAGCAGTACTTC
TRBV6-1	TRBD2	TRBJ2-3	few	CASRTSGRDTQYF	TGTGCCAGCAGGACTAGCGGGAGAGATACGCAGTATTTT
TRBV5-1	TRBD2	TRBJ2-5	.	CASRGGRSPQETQYF	TGCGCCAGCAGGGGAGGGCGTAGTCCCCAAGAGACCCAGTACTTC
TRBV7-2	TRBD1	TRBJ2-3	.	CASSQTGDTDTQYF	TGTGCCAGCAGCCAAACAGGGGACACAGATACGCAGTATTTT
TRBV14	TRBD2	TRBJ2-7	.	CASSRGRAYEQYF	TGTGCCAGCAGCCGAGGGAGGGCTTACGAGCAGTACTTC
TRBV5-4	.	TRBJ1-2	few	CASSLEQGNYGYTF	TGTGCCAGCAGCTTGGAACAGGGCAACTATGGCTACACCTTC
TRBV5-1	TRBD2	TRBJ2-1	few	CASSLGRTSGGSYEQFF	TGCGCCAGCAGCTTGGGGAGGACTAGCGGGGGGTCGTATGAGCAGTTCTTC
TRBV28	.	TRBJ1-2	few	CASASRTDYGYTF	TGTGCCAGCGCCTCTCGGACAGACTATGGCTACACCTTC
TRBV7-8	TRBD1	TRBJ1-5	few	CASSLRADRGPFNQPQHF	TGTGCCAGCAGCCTACGAGCGGACAGGGGGCCTTTCAATCAGCCCCAGCATTTT
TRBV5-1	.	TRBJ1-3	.	CASSSAGIGGNTIYF	TGCGCCAGCAGCTCTGCGGGGATCGGTGGAAACACCATATATTTT
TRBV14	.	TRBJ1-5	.	CASSQYHLLRQPQHF	TGTGCCAGCAGCCAATATCACCTACTGCGACAGCCCCAGCATTTT
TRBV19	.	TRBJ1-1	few	CASSIDRGGKIAFF	TGTGCCAGTAGTATAGATCGGGGCGGGAAAATAGCTTTCTTT
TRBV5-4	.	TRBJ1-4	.	CASNSRGGSEKLFF	TGTGCCAGCAACTCGAGGGGGGGAAGCGAAAAACTGTTTTTT
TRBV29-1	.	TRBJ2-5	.	CSGGGAQETQYF	TGCAGCGGTGGAGGGGCACAAGAGACCCAGTACTTC